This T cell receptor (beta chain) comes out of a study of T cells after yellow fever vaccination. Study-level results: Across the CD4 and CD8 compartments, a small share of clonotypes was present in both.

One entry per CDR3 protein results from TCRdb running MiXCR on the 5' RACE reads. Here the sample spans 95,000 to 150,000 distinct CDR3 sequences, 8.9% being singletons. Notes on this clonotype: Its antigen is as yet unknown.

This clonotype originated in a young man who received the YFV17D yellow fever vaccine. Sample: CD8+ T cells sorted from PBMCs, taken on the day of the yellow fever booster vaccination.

This CDR3 is CASRTRGTGLYNEQFF. CDR3 DNA sequence: TGTGCCAGCAGAACAAGAGGGACAGGACTCTACAATGAGCAGTTCTTC. The rearrangement links TRBV7-9 to TRBJ2-1, with 8 nucleotides matching TRBD1. The V gene end was trimmed by 6 bases and the J gene end by 3 bases; junction bases not matched to a gene: 10. The germline V gene encodes CDR1 SEHNR and CDR2 FQNEAQ (reference sequence). This CDR3 is 16 amino acids long.